These 25 T cell receptor beta chains originate from one sample sequenced in a study of T cells in localized non-small cell lung cancer (TCRdb year 2020). Library creation used the immunoSEQ multiplex PCR assay. The immuneACCESS repertoire file appears here via TCRdb, limited to in-frame rearrangements. These files lack a portion of the clones; in checked studies, under half of the deficit traces to unresolved V genes, and the cause of the others is not known. This sample gives 1,500 to 2,000 clones in total; more than 15% of them show up just once. The ten biggest clones cover less than 9.5% of the sample. This material consisted of normal lung tissue next to the tumor, taken before any cancer treatment. The receptors derive from a female donor older than 55 with stage I lung adenocarcinoma.

This clone is large. This chain connects TRBV29-1 to TRBJ2-1; the match to TRBD2 covers 7 bases. Germline CDR1 reads SQVTM; CDR2 reads ANQGSEA. The V segment lost 4 bases and the J segment 4 bases; nucleotides outside the gene matches: 16. The CDR3 runs to 17 residues. Here the CDR3 DNA reads TGCAGCGTTGTTGGGGGGGTAGACAAGAGGCGTTACAATGAGCAGTTCTTC. Amino acid sequence: CSVVGGVDKRRYNEQFF.

This clone was seen more than once but under ten times. The chain uses TRBV15 and TRBJ2-2, with D possibly TRBD2 on 5 matching bases. V was pared by 5 bases and J by 6 bases, with 13 bases between. Germline V lookup: CDR1 LNHNV, CDR2 YYDKDF (reference sequence). The CDR3 spans 14 residues. The CDR3 protein is CATSRGGVSGELFF. In nucleotides, the CDR3 is TGTGCCACCAGCCGGGGTGGGGTTTCCGGGGAGCTGTTTTTT.

This clone was counted between two and nine times. CDR3 loop: CASSLVTGSNQPQHF. The CDR3 DNA reads TGTGCCAGCAGCTTGGTGACCGGCAGCAATCAGCCCCAGCATTTT. This sequence joins TRBV11-3 and TRBJ1-5; no definite D call. The length of the CDR3 is 15 residues. The germline CDR1 and CDR2 sequences are SGHNT and YENEEA. Deletions cut 3 bases from V and 1 base from J, with 10 bases between. The variable domain in full, with the rest retrieved from reference TRBV11-3 and TRBJ1-5, is EAGVVQSPRYKIIEKKQPVAFWCNPISGHNTLYWYLQNLGQGPELLIRYENEEAVDDSQLPKDRFSAERLKGVDSTLKIQPAELGDSAVYLCASSLVTGSNQPQHFGDGTRLSIL.

This clone rates as large (0.1 to 1%). This chain joins TRBV11-3 and TRBJ1-1; 7 bases fit TRBD1. The V and J ends lost 7 bases and 1 base, in that order; junction bases with no gene match: 6. This CDR3 has 14 residues. CDR1 and CDR2 from the germline V gene are SGHNT and YENEEA. The DNA for the CDR3 is TGTGCCAGCACCAAAGACAGGGCGAACACTGAAGCTTTCTTT. Translating it yields CASTKDRANTEAFF.

Concerning this clone itself: Germline is not matched at one junction end, which may reflect a read error. The chain is built from TRBV6-8 and TRBJ1-3, with D possibly TRBD1 on 6 matching bases. CDR1 and CDR2 from the germline V gene are MNHGY and SAAAGT. The CDR3 is made up of 17 amino acids. The DNA for the CDR3 is TGTGCCATCAGTGGAGGGCGAGGAAGGGGGTCTGGAAACACCATATATTTT. Amino acids: CAISGGRGRGSGNTIYF.

J is TRBJ1-5 and V is TRBV30; D is unclear. The length of the CDR3 is 13 residues. V lost 5 bases to trimming and J lost 6 bases, with 14 bases between them. CDR1 is GTSNPN, CDR2 SVGIG, per germline (reference sequence). The CDR3 DNA reads TGTGCCTGGGCACGATCATCTGGTCAGCCCCAGCATTTT. Its translation: CAWARSSGQPQHF.

CDR3 sequence (DNA): TGTGCCAGCAGCGTCACCGGGACTAGCGACTTCGGGGAGCAGTTCTTC. This codes for CASSVTGTSDFGEQFF. J is TRBJ2-1 and V is TRBV7-4; 10 bases are shared with TRBD2. In germline, CDR1 is SGHVT, CDR2 SQSDAQ. The CDR3 runs to 16 residues. V shed 5 bases and J 10 bases; nucleotides not matched to a gene: 14.

This chain links TRBV14 with TRBJ1-6, with no clear D. The CDR3 spans 14 residues. Germline-derived CDR1 and CDR2 are SGHDN and FVKESK. Trimming pared 1 base from V and 9 bases from J, leaving 10 bases between. The CDR3 protein is CASSQALSGSPLHF. The CDR3 nucleotides read TGTGCCAGCAGCCAAGCCCTCTCTGGTTCACCCCTCCACTTT.

The V and J genes are TRBV19 and TRBJ1-5; the match to TRBD1 covers 7 bases. From germline, CDR1 is LNHDA and CDR2 SQIVND (reference sequence). The CDR3 has 15 residues. The ends lost 7 bases at V and 4 bases at J; junction bases unmatched: 10. The CDR3 loop is CASKGASTRNQPQHF. The CDR3 DNA is TGTGCCAGTAAGGGGGCGAGTACTCGTAATCAGCCCCAGCATTTT.

In this sample, this clone is medium-sized (0.01 to 0.1%). The chain couples TRBV7-2 to TRBJ1-3; no clear D gene. V was clipped by 6 bases and J by 0 bases, with 6 bases between them. The CDR3 has 13 amino acids. CDR1 SGHTA and CDR2 FQGNSA come from the germline V gene. As DNA, the CDR3 is TGTGCCAGCAGAGAGAGCTCTGGAAACACCATATATTTT. Translation gives CASRESSGNTIYF.

The table lists this clone with a few counts. This chain uses TRBV1 with TRBJ2-7; TRBD2, as called in the table, went unchecked against the DNA. TRBV1 is designated a pseudogene. This CDR3 is 17 amino acids long. CDR3 protein: CASSQGNARGLGYEQYF. The CDR3 nucleotides are TGCGCCAGCAGCCAAGGTAACGCTAGGGGACTTGGGTACGAGCAGTACTTC.

This clone has more than one count but fewer than ten. The genes are TRBV10-3 and TRBJ2-7; a possible D gene is TRBD2 (5 bases). Germline V gene data show CDR1 as ENHRY and CDR2 as SYGVKD. This CDR3 spans 15 amino acids. Trimming shortened V by 2 bases and J by 7 bases, and 18 bases separated the two germline ends. Here the CDR3 DNA reads TGTGCCATCAGTGAGCGGGGTGCTCCCACCGGAGAGCAGTACTTC. Protein sequence: CAISERGAPTGEQYF.

V usage is TRBV25-1 and J usage is TRBJ1-1; D is possibly TRBD1 (5 bases). Per the germline V gene, CDR1 is MGHDK and CDR2 is SYGVNS. V was clipped by 5 bases and J by 1 base, with 11 bases between them. The CDR3 sequence is 14 residues long. Here the CDR3 reads CASSPQGRNTEAFF. The CDR3 DNA reads as TGTGCCAGCAGTCCCCAGGGCAGGAACACTGAAGCTTTCTTT.

The rearrangement uses TRBV6-8 and TRBJ2-1; tentatively, D is TRBD2 (6 bases). CDR3 length: 15 amino acids. Trimming left V 5 bases short and J 2 bases short, with 13 bases between. Germline loops: CDR1 MNHGY, CDR2 SAAAGT. Here the CDR3 reads CASSAWGLAYNEQFF. The DNA for the CDR3 is TGTGCCAGCAGTGCATGGGGACTGGCCTACAATGAGCAGTTCTTC.

This sequence joins TRBV5-1 and TRBJ1-3, with D perhaps matching TRBD1 (6 bases). V was shortened by 0 bases and J by 0 bases, with 13 bases between the two germline ends. The length of the CDR3 is 17 residues. In germline, CDR1 is SGHRS, CDR2 YFSETQ. CDR3 nucleotide sequence: TGCGCCAGCAGCTTGGCCGGGACAAGGAGCTCTGGAAACACCATATATTTT. This translates into CASSLAGTRSSGNTIYF.

This clone occurred a few times. The chain carries TRBV11-3 and TRBJ2-1, with 7 bases that match TRBD1. The V gene's germline CDR1 is SGHNT and CDR2 YENEEA. V shed 4 bases, J shed 3 bases, and the junction held 6 bases outside the gene matches. The CDR3 is 15 amino acids. The CDR3 DNA is TGTGCCAGCAGCTCAGAGGGGGCCAGCTACAATGAGCAGTTCTTC. This gives the protein CASSSEGASYNEQFF.

V is TRBV6-8 and J is TRBJ1-4; unclear D gene. The CDR3 sequence is 13 residues long. V gave up 5 bases and J gave up 8 bases, with 12 bases separating them. The germline V gene encodes CDR1 MNHGY and CDR2 SAAAGT. The CDR3 nucleotides are TGTGCCAGCAGTGACAATGGTTGGGAAAAACTGTTTTTT. Amino acid sequence: CASSDNGWEKLFF.

The chain combines TRBV4-1 with TRBJ2-7, with 9 bases lining up with TRBD2. V lost 0 bases to trimming and J lost 3 bases; unmatched junction nucleotides: 6. Germline CDR1 reads MGHRA; CDR2 reads YSYEKL. The CDR3 contains 16 residues. The CDR3 protein is CASSQDTGAGGYEQYF. The DNA of the CDR3 is TGCGCCAGCAGCCAAGATACAGGAGCGGGGGGCTACGAGCAGTACTTC.

This chain links TRBV19 with TRBJ2-2, with D uncertain. Trimming shortened V by 4 bases and J by 0 bases, and 6 bases separated the two germline ends. Germline V lookup: CDR1 LNHDA, CDR2 SQIVND (reference sequence). This CDR3 has 14 amino acids. CDR3 nucleotides: TGTGCCAGTAGTACCGCCCCGAACACCGGGGAGCTGTTTTTT. Translating it yields CASSTAPNTGELFF. Full variable domain (rest looked up from reference TRBV19 and TRBJ2-2): DGGITQSPKYLFRKEGQNVTLSCEQNLNHDAMYWYRQDPGQGLRLIYYSQIVNDFQKGDIAEGYSVSREKKESFPLTVTSAQKNPTAFYLCASSTAPNTGELFFGEGSRLTVL.

This chain joins TRBV11-3 and TRBJ2-3; D tentatively fits TRBD1 or TRBD2 (6 bases each). CDR1 is SGHNT, CDR2 YENEEA, per germline. The V end lost 3 bases, the J end lost 3 bases, and 13 bases lay between the germline ends. The CDR3 extends over 15 amino acids. The CDR3 bases are TGTGCCAGCAGCTTGTACAGGGAGGTAACAGATACGCAGTATTTT. This sequence encodes CASSLYREVTDTQYF.

The chain couples TRBV29-1 to TRBJ2-3; TRBD2 matches at 8 bases. Looked up from germline, CDR1 is SQVTM and CDR2 is ANQGSEA. V lost 4 bases to trimming and J lost 4 bases; unmatched junction nucleotides: 4. This CDR3 contains 13 residues. Here the CDR3 DNA reads TGCAGCGTTGCGCCCGGGAGGGCAGATACGCAGTATTTT. It encodes CSVAPGRADTQYF.

By share of the sample, this clone is medium-sized. The chain combines TRBV9 with TRBJ1-2; tentatively, D is TRBD1 (5 bases). The germline V and J ends were trimmed by 10 bases and 0 bases, with 13 bases remaining between them. Germline values: CDR1 SGDLS, CDR2 YYNGEE. The CDR3 loop spans 13 amino acids. As DNA, the CDR3 is TGTGCCTCTCAGGGAAGGACTAACTATGGCTACACCTTC. Translating it yields CASQGRTNYGYTF. The full variable domain, completed using reference TRBV9 and TRBJ1-2, is DSGVTQTPKHLITATGQRVTLRCSPRSGDLSVYWYQQSLDQGLQFLIQYYNGEERAKGNILERFSAQQFPDLHSELNLSSLELGDSALYFCASQGRTNYGYTFGSGTRLTVV.

The table lists this clone with a few counts. The chain combines TRBV9 with TRBJ1-3; D call uncertain. The CDR3 runs 14 residues. The germline CDR1 and CDR2 sequences are SGDLS and YYNGEE. Trimming left V 7 bases short and J 0 bases short, with 11 bases between. Written as DNA, the CDR3 is TGTGCCAGCCAAACGAGTTTCTCTGGAAACACCATATATTTT. Translation gives CASQTSFSGNTIYF.

The chain couples TRBV11-3 to TRBJ2-7; TRBD1 matches 7 bases. CDR3 length: 15 amino acids. Germline loops: CDR1 SGHNT, CDR2 YENEEA. The V gene end was trimmed by 3 bases and the J gene end by 2 bases; junction bases not matched to a gene: 7. The CDR3 is CASSFVQGNTYEQYF. The CDR3, as DNA: TGTGCCAGCAGCTTCGTACAGGGGAATACCTACGAGCAGTACTTC. Full variable domain (remainder filled in from reference TRBV11-3 and TRBJ2-7): EAGVVQSPRYKIIEKKQPVAFWCNPISGHNTLYWYLQNLGQGPELLIRYENEEAVDDSQLPKDRFSAERLKGVDSTLKIQPAELGDSAVYLCASSFVQGNTYEQYFGPGTRLTVT.

V gene TRBV6-8 combines with J gene TRBJ1-2, with TRBD1 identical over 9 bases. V gave up 5 bases and J gave up 4 bases; unmatched junction bases: 8. Germline CDR1 is MNHGY and CDR2 is SAAAGT. CDR3 size: 15 residues. The CDR3 here is CASSQTGQGLYGYTF. The DNA for the CDR3 is TGTGCCAGCAGTCAAACGGGACAGGGACTCTATGGCTACACCTTC.